This T cell receptor beta chain derives from a study of molecular identifiers for immune sequencing clone quantification. MiXCR, applied by TCRdb to the PCR reads, yields one record per CDR3 protein. The sample yields around 65,000 distinct CDR3 sequences, less than 20% seen once. Unmatched junction bases numbered 13, after V lost 4 bases and J lost 7 bases. The CDR3 is made up of 16 amino acids. Germline V gives CDR1 SGHNT, CDR2 YYREEE (reference sequence). Sequencing input: naive CD8+ T cells from blood, with Jurkat cell RNA spiked in. As for subset: FACS-sorted CD8+CD4-CCR7+CD45RA+ naive T cells. The clonotype was recovered from a human donor in good health. Some libraries in this study had Jurkat cell RNA spiked in. The V and J genes are TRBV5-4 and TRBJ2-1, with 8 positions matching TRBD2. The CDR3 here is CASSGSGLAALNEQFF. CDR3 DNA: TGTGCCAGCAGCGGAAGCGGACTAGCAGCATTAAATGAGCAGTTCTTC.